This entry is about one TCR beta chain. The authors' processing: Estimates of nucleated cell counts were drawn from the amplification of reference gene primers. The table came from immunoSEQ multiplex PCR; TCRdb's copy has only in-frame clones and leaves some out. V and J calls and clone size are given by that table; D and trimming were obtained from the DNA. Counted here are 110,000 to 150,000 clones, over 75% occurring once; the ten biggest clones make up just under 3%. The data were obtained in a study of blood T cell repertoires in COVID-19. Overall study: COVID-19 samples, acute and convalescent, were from the United States, Italy and Spain. From T cells, B-cell-depleted T cells, or PBMCs came the material, which was cDNA or gDNA.

With V trimmed by 3 bases and J by 8 bases, 15 bases remained unmatched. Germline V lookup: CDR1 KGHSH, CDR2 LQKENI. The CDR3 length is 16 residues. The chain recombines TRBV18 with TRBJ1-2, with 7 bases fitting TRBD1. The sequence derives from a man between 50 and 59 years old with acute or convalescent COVID-19. Sequences were obtained from peripheral blood. This CDR3 reads CASSPGVNRGAIGYTF. CDR3 nucleotides: TGTGCCAGCTCACCGGGGGTCAACAGGGGAGCTATCGGCTACACCTTC.